The present entry profiles one TCR beta chain with its context. Repertoires were generated with immunoSEQ multiplex PCR, while TCRdb's copy carries only in-frame clones and drops some. The data contain over a million clones, around four fifths of them seen just once; the ten biggest clones take up around 1.5%. V lost 6 bases, J lost 7 bases, and 10 bases lay in between. The germline V gene has CDR1 ENHRY and CDR2 SYGVKD. The CDR3 runs 13 residues. The source of the sample is a study of shared clonotypes between healthy human individuals. Study details: The people who gave samples were a couple of women and a few men aged 18 to 49.

This chain joins TRBV10-3 and TRBJ1-6, with D unclear. The clonotype comes from a man between 18 and 29 years old in good health. The sample consisted of memory CD4+ T cells sorted from blood. Documented subset: CD45RA-negative fraction. CDR3 in DNA: TGTGCCATCAGGAAGGGCCTCAATTCACCCCTCCACTTT. Its translation: CAIRKGLNSPLHF.